The rows below give T cell receptor beta chains drawn from one sample of a study of blood T cell repertoires in COVID-19. Libraries were prepared by immunoSEQ multiplex PCR; TCRdb keeps only in-frame clonotypes and omits some of them. The table lists around 280,000 clones, 70% to 90% of them singletons. Sequenced: peripheral blood. These receptors were collected from a woman aged 25 to 39 who had recovered from COVID-19. CDR3s include the opening cysteine and the closing phenylalanine or tryptophan.

v_gene: TRBV9
CDR3aa: CASSVGAGRQETQYF

v_gene: TRBV19
CDR3aa: CAARTGAGGYTF

v_gene: TRBV5-4
CDR3aa: CASSFSADTQYF

v_gene: TRBV7-9
CDR3aa: CASSPRSDTIYF

v_gene: TRBV7-9
CDR3aa: CASSLEPQGTGQFF

v_gene: TRBV7-6
CDR3aa: CASSSKPSGGADTQYF

v_gene: TRBV12-3/TRBV12-4
CDR3aa: CASSLGEGTQYF

v_gene: TRBV18
CDR3aa: CASSPRGQGAYEQYF

v_gene: TRBV11-1
CDR3aa: CASSALGTENTEAFF

v_gene: TRBV3-1/TRBV3-2
CDR3aa: CASSSPGTQENIQYF

v_gene: TRBV5-6
CDR3aa: CASTRDRVGEQYF

v_gene: TRBV3-1/TRBV3-2
CDR3aa: CASSQGTEQAFF

v_gene: TRBV5-1
CDR3aa: CASSLEQVEIDTQYF

v_gene: TRBV6-5
CDR3aa: CASSYDYGGEQFF

v_gene: TRBV19
CDR3aa: CASSIGTDRGRNLGGYTF

v_gene: TRBV19
CDR3aa: CASRDRGNEQFF

v_gene: TRBV6-6
CDR3aa: CASSNPGLADPDWQFF

v_gene: TRBV15
CDR3aa: CATSILALSGELFF

v_gene: TRBV18
CDR3aa: CASSGDRDYEQYF

v_gene: TRBV7-2
CDR3aa: CASSPPIRAGSLAKNIQYF

v_gene: TRBV2
CDR3aa: CAIGTGEAGELFF

v_gene: TRBV10-3
CDR3aa: CAIMSTSGGLRNEQFF

v_gene: TRBV12-3/TRBV12-4
CDR3aa: CASSGGTGTEAFF

v_gene: TRBV6-5
CDR3aa: CASRARGGGTEAFF

v_gene: TRBV24-1
CDR3aa: CATAPRQGSYEQYF

v_gene: TRBV15
CDR3aa: CATSRDRAGAETQYF

v_gene: TRBV3-1/TRBV3-2
CDR3aa: CASSPTSGLTYEQYF

v_gene: TRBV11-3
CDR3aa: CASSQTWRANTGELFF

v_gene: TRBV6-5
CDR3aa: CASSITGEGYEQYF

v_gene: TRBV6-2/TRBV6-3
CDR3aa: CASSYLAEQYF

v_gene: TRBV7-9
CDR3aa: CASSLGTASTDTQYF

v_gene: TRBV5-1
CDR3aa: CASSPGDKNTEAFF